This T cell receptor beta chain was profiled in a study of vaccination effects on CD4 cells after COVID-19. Whole-study context: Participants completed two doses of the BNT162b2 or mRNA-1273 vaccine.

Profiling relied on immunoSEQ multiplex PCR, and the TCRdb table lists in-frame clones only, not all of them. There are tens of thousands of clones in the sample; roughly 80% occur only once, and 2% to 2.5% lies in the top ten. Within the ViraFEST assay, antigen-specific CD4+ T cells underwent expansion with viral peptide pools prior to sequencing. Following a roughly 9-day culture, CD4+ T cells were purified. Wells each received 2 million to 2.5 million PBMC, cultured with around 9.6 IU/ml IL-2 and 8.5 to 10 ug/ml peptides. The V end lost 2 bases, the J end lost 0 bases, and 8 bases lay between the germline ends. Per germline, CDR1 MGHDK and CDR2 SYGVNS. This CDR3 contains 15 residues. Notes on the study in general: Of the vaccine-induced clones from healthy vaccinees, merely 1 of 255 recognized common cold coronaviruses as well.

This clone was recorded a few times. The antigen remains undetermined. Specimen: CD4+ T cells from PBMCs cultured with HCoV-229E spike peptides, collected before COVID-19 vaccination. V usage is TRBV25-1 and J usage is TRBJ1-5, with TRBD1 as a possible D gene (5 bases). The receptor comes from a human donor who received a COVID-19 vaccine. The CDR3 nucleotides read TGTGCCAGCAGTGAAGCAGGGTTTAGCAATCAGCCCCAGCATTTT. It translates to CASSEAGFSNQPQHF.